This TCR beta chain was sequenced during a study of cytomegalovirus exposure and HLA in healthy donors (dated by TCRdb to the late 2010s). Study-wide context: According to an earlier analysis of around 600 of the donors, some 180 million T cells yielded some 110 million unique TCR beta sequences and about 300 Gb of sequence data. About 300 gigabases of sequencing data and approximately 85 million unique TCR sequences were included in an early release covering around 600 HLA-typed donors. The genetic ancestry cluster associated with self-reported Caucasian donors included over 65% of the roughly 400 genotyped donors. The aim of the study was to test whether cataloging public T cell receptors could identify signatures of past pathogen exposure. The T cell repertoires of 666 subjects were profiled by immunosequencing and related to cytomegalovirus serostatus. In addition to the first cohort of 500 to 850 subjects, a separate validation cohort of over 90 different subjects was used. High-throughput TCR immunosequencing, statistical association of individual TCRs with disease status, and machine learning were combined to predict cytomegalovirus infection status. In a later analysis, previously published TCR beta repertoires from several hundred donors were re-analyzed and high-resolution HLA genotyping was added so that TCR occurrence patterns could be studied. In the later analysis, no new phenotypic data were used to find candidate immune exposures; instead, reliance was placed on TCR beta sequences and their occurrence across donors. An earlier analysis of approximately 640 of the donors applied high-throughput TCR beta sequencing to assess whether each TCR beta V gene segment acted as functional or pseudogenic. Donor age, sex, ethnicity and CMV serostatus were compiled alongside the repertoire data. A later genetic analysis took genome-wide SNP genotypes for about 65% of the 666 donors and used that subset as a discovery cohort. All discovery cohort repertoires had been generated on a single sequencing platform. Both class I and class II loci were covered by HLA typing, at four-digit resolution. Typing coverage varied by locus: 629-630 donors for A, B, C, DRB1 and DQB1; some 520 for DQA1; nearly 610 for DPA1; fewer than 480 for DPB1. Because of strong linkage in the cohort, five DR-DQ haplotypes were treated as single units for association and clustering. Across roughly 420 genotyped donors of the cohort, an average of approximately 200,000 unique TCR beta nucleotide sequences per donor were sequenced, and 15% to 20% of those sequences were non-productive. The paper as a whole reports these results and caveats: When HLA alleles, especially DR and DQ, strongly co-occurred, attributing TCR associations to individual alleles was difficult. Because counts were too low, approximately 18 rarely observed V segments, including chromosome 9 orphons, were excluded from the earlier analysis of 587 of the donors. This cohort had only TCR beta chains sequenced, and the lack of alpha or paired-chain data limited which features could be detected. Because some donors lacked HLA typing at each locus, the association tests relied only on the typed subset. According to a later analysis, parvovirus B19, influenza, CMV and Epstein-Barr virus appeared linked to several top co-occurrence clusters. In a later genetic analysis, fewer N-insertions in productive TCRs were reported among donors in an Asian-associated ancestry cluster than the roughly 700-donor mean. The classifier was reported to diagnose cytomegalovirus status with high specificity and sensitivity in both the original cohort and the validation cohort. Across donors, most TCR sequences were observed very rarely, whereas some public TCRs were present in many individuals. According to the authors, the approach could potentially be generalized to other disease states and immunological phenotypes. Linkage disequilibrium might explain the correlated functional status among segregating V segments, but an unknown experimental factor could not be ruled out. In a later analysis, most CMV-associated TCR beta chains were found to appear HLA-restricted, with HLA associations seemingly driven largely by CMV exposure. A cluster of highly shared sequence variants was judged likely to represent a technical artifact of the sequencing pipeline. A later analysis associated roughly 17,000 TCR beta sequences with specific HLA alleles at a false discovery rate of 0.05. Three of the identified cytomegalovirus-associated TCR beta chains were confirmed in vitro to be specific for cytomegalovirus antigens. In the study, around 150 TCR beta chains were listed as associated with cytomegalovirus. Roughly uniform sequencing depth across donors was assumed in presence/absence analyses, although this assumption may not hold. A further reported finding was that TCR beta sequences accurately predicted the HLA-A and HLA-B alleles for most subjects in the first cohort. Because the 87-base-pair reads could not distinguish some IMGT-functional V segments, including TRBV6-2 and TRBV6-3, those segments were excluded. In an earlier analysis of approximately 590 of the donors, most TCR beta V segments appeared in productive rearrangements about 87% or about 30% of the time, broadly matching IMGT annotations. For the cohort, immune exposure information was limited to CMV serostatus. V-gene and J-gene trimming of TCR beta chains was associated with a missense DCLRE1C variant in a later genetic analysis, and the association was replicated in an independent cohort. According to a later analysis, TCR association rates differed among HLA loci, with DRB1 alleles showing the most associated TCRs and HLA-C alleles showing the fewest. In a later analysis, HLA-associated TCR beta chains showed more clonal expansion and lower generation probabilities than non-associated chains that were equally common.

The cohort was made up of 650 to 700 healthy bone marrow donors. All cohort members were sampled while nominally healthy, although unrecorded immune exposures were likely present. The donor was CMV seronegative and belonged to the group of several hundred seronegative cohort members. A peripheral blood sample was collected from each donor, and TCR beta sequencing was performed on peripheral blood mononuclear cells. The Qiagen DNeasy Blood Extraction Kit was used to extract genomic DNA from the blood cell samples. Taken from the germline V gene, the CDR1 and CDR2 loops are MNHNS and SASEGT. Including cysteine and phenylalanine, the CDR3 has 16 amino acids. The read is trimmed to its CDR3 DNA, 48 bases read in frame from base 1. Trimming takes 2 bases off V and 9 bases off J; junction bases not matched to a gene: 12. The library was produced with the immunoSEQ multiplex PCR assay. The multiplex PCR relied on a mix of 60 forward primers for TCR Vbeta segments and 13 reverse primers for TCR Jbeta segments. The CDR3 region of rearranged TCR beta genes was amplified from genomic DNA by a multiplex PCR assay. The Illumina HiSeq System was used to sequence the amplified TCR beta libraries as 87-base-pair reads. Under the source paper's analysis protocol: A later analysis tallied roughly 80 million unique TCR beta chains across the 600 to 700 repertoires, and some 10 million of those chains were shared by two or more donors. Raw reads were error-corrected and collapsed into unique sequences by a nearest-neighbor algorithm in which closely related sequences were merged to remove PCR and sequencing errors. CDR3 sequences were aligned to IMGT reference sequences to assign V, D and J gene segments. For a sequence to be retained, a match of at least six nucleotides was required to both a V gene segment and a J gene segment. Rearrangements were called productive when the CDR3 lacked stop codons and stayed in frame with V and J; all others were non-productive. CDR3 was defined by IMGT convention, running from the second conserved V-encoded cysteine to the conserved J-encoded phenylalanine. Sequences without an unambiguous match to a single V gene segment were excluded from the earlier analysis of almost 600 of the donors. An earlier analysis of approximately 590 of the donors called V segments functional above 56.7% productive rearrangements and segregating when the between-donor standard deviation exceeded 5%. A statistical classification framework was built for diagnosing cytomegalovirus status from the catalog of TCR beta chain sequences. In a later analysis, TCR nucleotide sequences were compared against IMGT/GENE-DB human TR gene sequences so that V and J genes could be assigned. The TCRdist pipeline was used in a later analysis to assign CDR3 sequences and most-parsimonious VDJ recombination scenarios. In a later analysis, every TCR beta chain was defined by the combination of its CDR3 amino acid sequence and its V-gene family, and reads without a unique V-gene family were dropped. In a later analysis, around 600 highly shared, low-generation-probability nucleotide sequences were removed to address suspected cross-contamination and a sequencing artifact. In a later analysis, a clonal expansion index for each public chain was calculated from normalized within-repertoire ranks of inferred template counts. In a later analysis, generation probabilities were computed with a VDJ recombination model fitted to out-of-frame rearrangements, and the resulting probabilities were checked against IGoR. Hypergeometric tests were used in a later analysis to score TCR-TCR, TCR-HLA and TCR-CMV co-occurrence, with a repertoire-size bias correction applied to the TCR pairs. In a later analysis, false discovery rates were estimated by permuting HLA or CMV assignments 20 times. A later analysis grouped co-occurring TCRs with DBSCAN, adding TCRdist sequence similarity when clustering within HLA-allele-positive subsets. Co-occurrence clustering excluded repertoires with fewer than 30,000 or more than 120,000 public chains, plus five with anomalous nucleotide sharing. TCRdb holds this immuneACCESS table with in-frame rearrangements only. Some clones are missing; in checked studies, unresolved V genes explain under half, and the rest has no known cause. Clonal size and the V and J genes are those of that table, whereas D and trimming came from the DNA. The sample table shows about 93,000 clones, and roughly 79% are seen once. The leading ten clones occupy 0.5% to 0.65% of the sample.

A word on this clone: Its antigen specificity is not known. No base quality values were provided; no much bigger clone lies one nucleotide off.

Recombination joined TRBV6-1 with TRBJ2-5, with 10 bases matching TRBD2. The TCR sequence derives from a young man in good health and CMV-seronegative. Sequenced: PBMCs. The CDR3 amino acid sequence is: CASSERVAGGKKPQYF. In nucleotide form, the sequence is TGTGCCAGCAGTGAAAGGGTAGCGGGGGGCAAGAAGCCCCAGTACTTC.